This paragraph covers one TCR beta chain sequence. The sample originates from a study of CD8 T cells in Susac syndrome. About 0.45 to 1 ug RNA was reverse transcribed with random hexamers. MiXCR, applied by TCRdb to the immunoSEQ multiplex PCR reads, yields one record per CDR3 protein. This sample has 150,000 to 200,000 distinct CDR3 sequences, with 90% to 95% found just once. The study sequenced TCR beta in blood CD8+ and CD4+ T cells. The multiple sclerosis controls, all treatment-naive patients, had relapsing-remitting disease that was stable or active. This CDR3 spans 19 amino acids. The V and J ends lost 0 bases and 1 base, in that order; junction bases with no gene match: 8. CDR1 is SGHRS and CDR2 is YFSETQ in the germline V gene.

This chain connects TRBV5-1 to TRBJ2-2; TRBD1 aligns across 11 bases. The sample was CD4+ T cells from PBMCs. This sequence originates from a human donor with multiple sclerosis. The CDR3 DNA is TGCGCCAGCAGCTTGGATGGACAGGGGGCGAGGAGGAACACCGGGGAGCTGTTTTTT. Translated, it gives CASSLDGQGARRNTGELFF.